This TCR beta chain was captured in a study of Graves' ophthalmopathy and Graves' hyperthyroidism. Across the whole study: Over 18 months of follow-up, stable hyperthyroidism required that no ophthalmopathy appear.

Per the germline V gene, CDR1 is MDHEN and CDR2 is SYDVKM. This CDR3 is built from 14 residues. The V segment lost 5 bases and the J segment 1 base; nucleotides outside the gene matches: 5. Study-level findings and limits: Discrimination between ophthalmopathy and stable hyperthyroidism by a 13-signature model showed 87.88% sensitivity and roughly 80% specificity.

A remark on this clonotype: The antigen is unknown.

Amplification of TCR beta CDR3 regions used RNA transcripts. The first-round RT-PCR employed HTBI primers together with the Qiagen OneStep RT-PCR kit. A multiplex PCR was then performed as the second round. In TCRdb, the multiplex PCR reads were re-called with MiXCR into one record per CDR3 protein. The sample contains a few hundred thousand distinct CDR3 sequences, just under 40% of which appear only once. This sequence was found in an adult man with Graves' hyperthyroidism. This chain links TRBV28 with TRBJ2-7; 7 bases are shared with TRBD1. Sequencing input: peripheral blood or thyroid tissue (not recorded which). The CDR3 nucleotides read TGTGCCAGCAGTGGACAGGTTTTTTCCTACGAGCAGTACTTC. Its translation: CASSGQVFSYEQYF.